A selection of T cell receptor beta chains follows, all from one sample in a study of T cell responses to AZD1222 COVID-19 vaccine. Here immunoSEQ multiplex PCR was the method, and the copy in TCRdb shows in-frame clones only, minus some. The table has roughly 160,000 clones, about 90% seen once. The starting material was peripheral blood, obtained on day 0 of MenACWY control vaccination. The receptor set was obtained from an adult in good health. Each CDR3 is given with its conserved first and last residue. D genes are given only for firm matches. Expanded clones get a size class; other rows say once, few or many, or leave the size out.

J gene: TRBJ2-3; CDR3 length: 15; clone size: .; D gene: .; V gene: TRBV10-3; CDR3 DNA: TGTGCCATCAGTTATGGGGGCGGGCGTGGAGATACGCAGTATTTT; CDR3 protein: CAISYGGGRGDTQYF
J gene: TRBJ2-2; CDR3 length: 15; clone size: .; D gene: TRBD2; V gene: TRBV3-1/TRBV3-2; CDR3 DNA: TGTGCCAGCAGCCAAGTACTCAGCGGGGGAGGGGAGCTGTTTTTT; CDR3 protein: CASSQVLSGGGELFF
J gene: TRBJ1-1; CDR3 length: 14; clone size: .; D gene: .; V gene: TRBV3-1/TRBV3-2; CDR3 DNA: TGTGCCAGCAGCCACCCGACAGGCCTTGCGGCAGCTTTCTTT; CDR3 protein: CASSHPTGLAAAFF
J gene: TRBJ1-1; CDR3 length: 16; clone size: .; D gene: .; V gene: TRBV30; CDR3 DNA: TGTGCCTGGAGTGTACACGGCAACCGAGATGGCACTGAAGCTTTCTTT; CDR3 protein: CAWSVHGNRDGTEAFF
J gene: TRBJ1-1; CDR3 length: 18; clone size: .; D gene: .; V gene: TRBV25-1; CDR3 DNA: TGTGCCAGCAGACCCTCAGGGCAGGGGTTGGGTCGGAGTACTGAAGCTTTCTTT; CDR3 protein: CASRPSGQGLGRSTEAFF
J gene: TRBJ2-4; CDR3 length: 17; clone size: .; D gene: .; V gene: TRBV5-8; CDR3 DNA: TGTGCCAGCAGCTTGGTGGGGTGGAAGGGAACCAAAAACATTCAGTACTTC; CDR3 protein: CASSLVGWKGTKNIQYF
J gene: TRBJ1-4; CDR3 length: 16; clone size: .; D gene: TRBD1; V gene: TRBV28; CDR3 DNA: TGTGCCAGCAGTTTATGGGGCGGGACAGGGAATGAAAAACTGTTTTTT; CDR3 protein: CASSLWGGTGNEKLFF
J gene: TRBJ2-3; CDR3 length: 15; clone size: .; D gene: .; V gene: TRBV20-1; CDR3 DNA: TGCAGTGCTAGTAGAGGTGTAGGAGGGGCAGATACGCAGTATTTT; CDR3 protein: CSASRGVGGADTQYF
J gene: TRBJ2-1; CDR3 length: 15; clone size: .; D gene: TRBD2; V gene: TRBV7-3; CDR3 DNA: TGTGCCAGCAGTCCCGGTAGCGGGAACTACAATGAGCAGTTCTTC; CDR3 protein: CASSPGSGNYNEQFF
J gene: TRBJ1-6; CDR3 length: 15; clone size: .; D gene: .; V gene: TRBV10-1; CDR3 DNA: TGCGCCAGCAGTGAGTCGCGGACTCCGGAATCACCCCTCCACTTT; CDR3 protein: CASSESRTPESPLHF
J gene: TRBJ2-2; CDR3 length: 15; clone size: .; D gene: .; V gene: TRBV27; CDR3 DNA: TGTGCCAGCACATTACGTGTGCCGGGCTCCGGGGAGCTGTTTTTT; CDR3 protein: CASTLRVPGSGELFF
J gene: TRBJ2-3; CDR3 length: 15; clone size: .; D gene: TRBD2; V gene: TRBV30; CDR3 DNA: TGTGCCTGGAGTGGTCTAGCGGGATACTCAGATACGCAGTATTTT; CDR3 protein: CAWSGLAGYSDTQYF
J gene: TRBJ2-7; CDR3 length: 11; clone size: .; D gene: .; V gene: TRBV2; CDR3 DNA: TGTGCCAGCAGGGCCACCTACGAGCAGTACTTC; CDR3 protein: CASRATYEQYF
J gene: TRBJ2-1; CDR3 length: 14; clone size: .; D gene: TRBD2; V gene: TRBV10-2; CDR3 DNA: TGCGCCAGCACCGCTAGCGGAGAGTATCGCGAGCAGTTCTTC; CDR3 protein: CASTASGEYREQFF
J gene: TRBJ1-6; CDR3 length: 14; clone size: .; D gene: .; V gene: TRBV4-3; CDR3 DNA: TGCGCCAGCAGCCGTAGGCTCGGGAATTCACCCCTCCACTTT; CDR3 protein: CASSRRLGNSPLHF
J gene: TRBJ1-6; CDR3 length: 18; clone size: .; D gene: .; V gene: TRBV18; CDR3 DNA: TGTGCCAGCTCACCACTTCACCCACGGAGCTCCTATAATTCACCCCTCCACTTT; CDR3 protein: CASSPLHPRSSYNSPLHF
J gene: TRBJ1-2; CDR3 length: 14; clone size: .; D gene: .; V gene: TRBV2; CDR3 DNA: TGTGCCAGCAGCGGAACCGGGGGTGGCTATGGCTACACCTTC; CDR3 protein: CASSGTGGGYGYTF
J gene: TRBJ2-5; CDR3 length: 14; clone size: .; D gene: TRBD2; V gene: TRBV6-5; CDR3 DNA: TGTGCCGGAGGGACTAGCGGGAGTCCCCGGACCCAGTACTTC; CDR3 protein: CAGGTSGSPRTQYF
J gene: TRBJ1-5; CDR3 length: 15; clone size: few; D gene: TRBD1; V gene: TRBV11-2; CDR3 DNA: TGTGCCAGCAGCCCACCCGGGACAGTCAATCAGCCCCAGCATTTT; CDR3 protein: CASSPPGTVNQPQHF
J gene: TRBJ1-5; CDR3 length: 13; clone size: .; D gene: .; V gene: TRBV12-3/TRBV12-4; CDR3 DNA: TGTGCCAGCAGTTTGCCAGGCAATCAGCCCCAGCATTTT; CDR3 protein: CASSLPGNQPQHF
J gene: TRBJ2-7; CDR3 length: 14; clone size: .; D gene: .; V gene: TRBV9; CDR3 DNA: TGTGCCAGCAGCGTTATGCACTCCTCCTACGAGCAGTACTTC; CDR3 protein: CASSVMHSSYEQYF
J gene: TRBJ1-6; CDR3 length: 18; clone size: .; D gene: TRBD1; V gene: TRBV30; CDR3 DNA: TGTGCCTGGAGCACAAGGACAGGGGGCGCAATAATCGGGAAGCCCCTCCACTTT; CDR3 protein: CAWSTRTGGAIIGKPLHF
J gene: TRBJ2-4; CDR3 length: 19; clone size: .; D gene: TRBD2; V gene: TRBV6-2/TRBV6-3; CDR3 DNA: TGTGCCAGCAGTTACCCCATGGTAGCGGGCAATACTTTGAAAAACATTCAGTACTTC; CDR3 protein: CASSYPMVAGNTLKNIQYF
J gene: TRBJ1-2; CDR3 length: 13; clone size: .; D gene: TRBD1; V gene: TRBV28; CDR3 DNA: TGTGCCATAACTACAGGGGCCAACTATGGCTACACCTTC; CDR3 protein: CAITTGANYGYTF
J gene: TRBJ1-5; CDR3 length: 14; clone size: .; D gene: .; V gene: TRBV7-8; CDR3 DNA: TGTGCCAGCAGCTTGGGACATTCCGATCAGCCCCAGCATTTT; CDR3 protein: CASSLGHSDQPQHF
J gene: TRBJ2-1; CDR3 length: 16; clone size: .; D gene: TRBD2; V gene: TRBV19; CDR3 DNA: TGTGCCAGTACTCCACCCGGACTAGCGGGGTACAATGAGCAGTTCTTC; CDR3 protein: CASTPPGLAGYNEQFF
J gene: TRBJ1-1; CDR3 length: 14; clone size: .; D gene: .; V gene: TRBV28; CDR3 DNA: TGTGCCAGCGACCAGTCACTTATGAACACTGAAGCTTTCTTT; CDR3 protein: CASDQSLMNTEAFF
J gene: TRBJ1-1; CDR3 length: 13; clone size: .; D gene: .; V gene: TRBV19; CDR3 DNA: TGTGCCAGTTCGGACTCCCCGAACACTGAAGCTTTCTTT; CDR3 protein: CASSDSPNTEAFF
J gene: TRBJ2-7; CDR3 length: 15; clone size: .; D gene: TRBD2; V gene: TRBV28; CDR3 DNA: TGTGCCAGCAGTTCCCTAGCGGGGCTCTCCTACGAGCAGTACTTC; CDR3 protein: CASSSLAGLSYEQYF